This TCR beta chain is drawn from a study of blood T cell repertoires in COVID-19. Study context: Sources were T cells, B-cell-depleted T cells, or PBMCs; the material itself was cDNA or gDNA.

The assay was immunoSEQ multiplex PCR, and TCRdb's table has in-frame clones only and misses some. The profile shows approximately 69,000 clones, less than 90% of them singletons. This clone was found once. The sequence came from an elderly woman with acute or convalescent COVID-19. Input material: peripheral blood.

The CDR3 nucleotides read TGTGCCAGCAGCTTGAGGGGGGGCCCCGTAAGTGAGCAGTTCTTC. Its translation: CASSLRGGPVSEQFF. The chain carries TRBV5-6 and TRBJ2-1, with D perhaps matching TRBD2 (7 bases). The V end lost 1 base, the J end lost 9 bases, and 17 bases lay between the germline ends. Germline values: CDR1 SGHDT, CDR2 YYEEEE. CDR3 length equals 15 residues.